These 7 T cell receptor beta chains were sequenced from one sample in a study of blood T cell repertoires in COVID-19. Some clones are missing from TCRdb's copy, which holds only in-frame ones; the method was immunoSEQ multiplex PCR. Here the sample spans 30,000 to 35,000 clones, around 80% being singletons. Sequencing used peripheral blood. The receptors here all came from an elderly man with active or convalescent COVID-19.

J is TRBJ2-2 and V is TRBV28; D unclear. Per germline, CDR1 MDHEN and CDR2 SYDVKM. The CDR3 contains 13 residues. V was clipped by 2 bases and J by 7 bases, with 8 bases between them. CDR3 amino acids: CASSLPGGGELFF. The CDR3 DNA reads as TGTGCCAGCAGTTTACCAGGTGGCGGGGAGCTGTTTTTT.

The chain joins TRBV7-9 to TRBJ2-1; TRBD2 agrees at 10 bases. Germline values: CDR1 SEHNR, CDR2 FQNEAQ (reference sequence). The CDR3 is 15 amino acids. The V and J ends lost 4 bases and 6 bases, in that order; junction bases with no gene match: 6. The CDR3: CASSSGLALVNEQFF. DNA of the CDR3: TGTGCCAGCAGCTCGGGACTAGCGCTAGTCAATGAGCAGTTCTTC. Together with reference TRBV7-9 and TRBJ2-1, the CDR3 gives the full variable domain: DTGVSQNPRHKITKRGQNVTFRCDPISEHNRLYWYRQTLGQGPEFLTYFQNEAQLEKSRLLSDRFSAERPKGSFSTLEIQRTEQGDSAMYLCASSSGLALVNEQFFGPGTRLTVL.

V is TRBV9 and J is TRBJ2-7; perhaps TRBD2 as D (6 bases). The V gene lost 0 bases and the J gene lost 6 bases, with 10 bases spanning the gap. Germline V gives CDR1 SGDLS, CDR2 YYNGEE. The CDR3 has 13 amino acids. The DNA of the CDR3 is TGTGCCAGCAGCGTAGACCCCGGGGGCGAGCAGTACTTC. Translated: CASSVDPGGEQYF.

The J gene is TRBJ1-1, the V gene TRBV4-1, with D perhaps TRBD1 (5 bases). V was trimmed by 1 base and J by 1 base, leaving 13 bases between them. This CDR3 is 16 amino acids long. The germline V gene has CDR1 MGHRA and CDR2 YSYEKL. Written as DNA, the CDR3 is TGCGCCAGCAGCCAAGTTCCCCAGGGCAAGAACACTGAAGCTTTCTTT. Translated, it gives CASSQVPQGKNTEAFF.

The genes are TRBV27 and TRBJ2-1; 13 bases match TRBD2. J lost 7 bases, V lost 8 bases, and 8 bases had no gene match. The CDR3 runs 15 residues. Germline V gene lookup returns CDR1 MNHEY and CDR2 SMNVEV (reference sequence). The CDR3 DNA is TGTGCCAGCTCCGGACTAGCGGGAGCCCGGAATGAGCAGTTCTTC. It codes for CASSGLAGARNEQFF.

V is TRBV9 and J is TRBJ2-3; 14 bases fit TRBD2. This CDR3 has 15 amino acids. Germline V gene lookup returns CDR1 SGDLS and CDR2 YYNGEE. V lost 4 bases and J lost 4; bases outside the gene matches: 2. Written as DNA, the CDR3 is TGTGCCAGCAGCTGGACTAGCGGGAGGTCAGATACGCAGTATTTT. Protein: CASSWTSGRSDTQYF.

The chain employs TRBV5-6 and TRBJ2-3; a weak D match, TRBD1 (6 bases). The CDR3 is 15 amino acids. Trimming stripped 3 bases from V and 1 base from J, with 12 bases between. CDR1 SGHDT and CDR2 YYEEEE come from the germline V gene. The CDR3 coding sequence is TGTGCCAGCAGCTCCGACAGGAGCCGCACAGATACGCAGTATTTT. It encodes CASSSDRSRTDTQYF.